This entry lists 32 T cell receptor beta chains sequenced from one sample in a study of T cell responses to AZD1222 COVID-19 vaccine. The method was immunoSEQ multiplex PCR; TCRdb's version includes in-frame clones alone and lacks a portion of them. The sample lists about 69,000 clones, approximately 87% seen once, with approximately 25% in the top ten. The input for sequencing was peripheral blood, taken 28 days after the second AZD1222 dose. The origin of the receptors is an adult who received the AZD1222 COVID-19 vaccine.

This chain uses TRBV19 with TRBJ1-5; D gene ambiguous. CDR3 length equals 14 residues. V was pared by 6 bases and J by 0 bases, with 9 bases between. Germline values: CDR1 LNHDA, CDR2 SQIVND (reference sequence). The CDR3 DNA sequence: TGTGCCAGTAGAGATGCCTATAGCAATCAGCCCCAGCATTTT. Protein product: CASRDAYSNQPQHF.

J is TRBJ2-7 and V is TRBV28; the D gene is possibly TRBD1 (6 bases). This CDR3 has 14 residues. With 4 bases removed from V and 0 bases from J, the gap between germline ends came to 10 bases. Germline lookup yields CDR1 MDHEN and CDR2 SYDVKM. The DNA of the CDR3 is TGTGCCAGCAGTTCAGGGACAAGCTCCTACGAGCAGTACTTC. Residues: CASSSGTSSYEQYF.

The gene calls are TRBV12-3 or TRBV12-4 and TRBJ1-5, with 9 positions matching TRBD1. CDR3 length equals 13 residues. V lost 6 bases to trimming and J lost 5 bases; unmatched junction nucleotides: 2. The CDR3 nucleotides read TGTGCCAGCAGGAGGACAGGGGATCAGCCCCAGCATTTT. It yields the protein CASRRTGDQPQHF.

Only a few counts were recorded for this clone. In nucleotides, the CDR3 is TGCGCCAGCAGCCAAGTTGGACAGAGCTCCTACGAGCAGTACTTC. This encodes CASSQVGQSSYEQYF. This chain joins TRBV4-1 and TRBJ2-7; tentatively, D is TRBD1 (6 bases). This CDR3 is built from 15 residues. Trimming took off 1 base at V and 0 bases at J, with 10 bases between the two ends. Germline values: CDR1 MGHRA, CDR2 YSYEKL.

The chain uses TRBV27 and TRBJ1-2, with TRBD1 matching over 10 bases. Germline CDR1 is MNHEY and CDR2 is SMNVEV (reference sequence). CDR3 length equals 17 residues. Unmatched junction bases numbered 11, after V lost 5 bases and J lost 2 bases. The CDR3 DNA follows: TGTGCCAGCAGTCCGACCGGGGCGGGACAGGGGAACTATGGCTACACCTTC. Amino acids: CASSPTGAGQGNYGYTF.

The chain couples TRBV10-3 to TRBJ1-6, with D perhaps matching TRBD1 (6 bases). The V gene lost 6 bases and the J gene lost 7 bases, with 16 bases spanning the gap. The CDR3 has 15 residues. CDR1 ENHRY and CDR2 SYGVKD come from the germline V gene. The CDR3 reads CAIRYREGENSPLHF. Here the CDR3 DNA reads TGTGCCATCAGATACAGGGAGGGGGAGAATTCACCCCTCCACTTT.

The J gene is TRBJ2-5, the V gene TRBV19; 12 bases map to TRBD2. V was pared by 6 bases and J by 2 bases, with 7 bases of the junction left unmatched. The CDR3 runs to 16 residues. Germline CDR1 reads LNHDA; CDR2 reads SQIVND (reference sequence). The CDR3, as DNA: TGTGCCAGTAGCCTCTGGACTAGCGGGATACAAGAGACCCAGTACTTC. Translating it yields CASSLWTSGIQETQYF.

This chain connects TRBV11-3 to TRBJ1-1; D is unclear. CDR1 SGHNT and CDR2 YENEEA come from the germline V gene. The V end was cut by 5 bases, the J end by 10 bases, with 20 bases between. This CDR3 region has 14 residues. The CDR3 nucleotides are TGTGCCAGCAGCCCCGAGGGAGCAACCTCCCGAGCTTTCTTT. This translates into CASSPEGATSRAFF. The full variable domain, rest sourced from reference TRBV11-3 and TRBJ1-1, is EAGVVQSPRYKIIEKKQPVAFWCNPISGHNTLYWYLQNLGQGPELLIRYENEEAVDDSQLPKDRFSAERLKGVDSTLKIQPAELGDSAVYLCASSPEGATSRAFFGQGTRLTVV.

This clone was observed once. CDR3: CASSTDRGRGGYTF. CDR3 bases: TGTGCCAGTAGTACGGACAGGGGCCGAGGGGGCTACACCTTC. This chain links TRBV19 with TRBJ1-2; 9 bases map to TRBD1. Germline CDR1 reads LNHDA; CDR2 reads SQIVND (reference sequence). The CDR3 has 14 amino acids. The trim removed 4 bases at V and 8 bases at J, leaving 8 bases unmatched.

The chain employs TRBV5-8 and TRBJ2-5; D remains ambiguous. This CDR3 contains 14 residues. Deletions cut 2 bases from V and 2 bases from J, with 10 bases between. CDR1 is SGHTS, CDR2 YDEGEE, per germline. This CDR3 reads CASSLIKIQETQYF. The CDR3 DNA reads TGTGCCAGCAGCTTAATCAAGATTCAAGAGACCCAGTACTTC.

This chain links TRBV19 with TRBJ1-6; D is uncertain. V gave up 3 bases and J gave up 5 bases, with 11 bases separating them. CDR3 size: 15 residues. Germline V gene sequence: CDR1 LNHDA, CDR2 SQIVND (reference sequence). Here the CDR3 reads CASSMYSGNNSPLHF. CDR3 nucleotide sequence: TGTGCCAGTAGTATGTACTCAGGAAATAATTCACCCCTCCACTTT.

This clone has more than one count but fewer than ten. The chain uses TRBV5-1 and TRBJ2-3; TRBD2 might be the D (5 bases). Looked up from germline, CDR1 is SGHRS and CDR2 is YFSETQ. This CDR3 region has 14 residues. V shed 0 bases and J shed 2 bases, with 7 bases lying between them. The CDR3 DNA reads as TGCGCCAGCAGCTTGGAAGGACTCACAGATACGCAGTATTTT. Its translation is CASSLEGLTDTQYF.

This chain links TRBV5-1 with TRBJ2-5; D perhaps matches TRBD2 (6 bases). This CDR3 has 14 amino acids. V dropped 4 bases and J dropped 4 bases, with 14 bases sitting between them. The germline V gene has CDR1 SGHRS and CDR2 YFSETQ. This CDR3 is CASSPLGGGETQYF. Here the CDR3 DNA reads TGCGCCAGCAGCCCTCTGGGGGGTGGAGAGACCCAGTACTTC.

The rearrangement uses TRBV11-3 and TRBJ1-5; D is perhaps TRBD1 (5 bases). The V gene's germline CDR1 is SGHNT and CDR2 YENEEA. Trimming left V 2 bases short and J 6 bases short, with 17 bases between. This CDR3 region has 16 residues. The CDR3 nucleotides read TGTGCCAGCAGCTTAAGGGGACCGTCGGAAGGTCAGCCCCAGCATTTT. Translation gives CASSLRGPSEGQPQHF.

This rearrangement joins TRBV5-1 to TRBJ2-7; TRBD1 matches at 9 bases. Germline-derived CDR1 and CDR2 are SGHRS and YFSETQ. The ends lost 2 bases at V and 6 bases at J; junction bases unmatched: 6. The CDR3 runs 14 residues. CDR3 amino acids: CASSFVQGAAEQYF. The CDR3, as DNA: TGCGCCAGCAGCTTCGTACAGGGGGCAGCCGAGCAGTACTTC. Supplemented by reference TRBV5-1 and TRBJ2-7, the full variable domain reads KAGVTQTPRYLIKTRGQQVTLSCSPISGHRSVSWYQQTPGQGLQFLFEYFSETQRNKGNFPGRFSGRQFSNSRSEMNVSTLELGDSALYLCASSFVQGAAEQYFGPGTRLTVT.

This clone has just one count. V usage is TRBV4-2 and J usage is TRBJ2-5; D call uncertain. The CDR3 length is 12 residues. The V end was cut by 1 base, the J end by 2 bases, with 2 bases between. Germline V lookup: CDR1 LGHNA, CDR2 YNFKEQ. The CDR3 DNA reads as TGTGCCAGCAGCCAAGGGCAAGAGACCCAGTACTTC. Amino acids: CASSQGQETQYF.

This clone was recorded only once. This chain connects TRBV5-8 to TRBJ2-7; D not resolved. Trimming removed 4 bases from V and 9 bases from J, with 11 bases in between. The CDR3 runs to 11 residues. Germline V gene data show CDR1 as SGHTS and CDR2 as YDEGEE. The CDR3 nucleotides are TGTGCCAGCAGCCCGCGTAAGGCGCAGTACTTC. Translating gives CASSPRKAQYF.

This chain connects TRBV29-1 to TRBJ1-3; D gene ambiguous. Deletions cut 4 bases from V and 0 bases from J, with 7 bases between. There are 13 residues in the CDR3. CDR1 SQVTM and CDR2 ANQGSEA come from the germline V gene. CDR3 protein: CSVASNSGNTIYF. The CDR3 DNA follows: TGCAGCGTTGCAAGCAACTCTGGAAACACCATATATTTT.

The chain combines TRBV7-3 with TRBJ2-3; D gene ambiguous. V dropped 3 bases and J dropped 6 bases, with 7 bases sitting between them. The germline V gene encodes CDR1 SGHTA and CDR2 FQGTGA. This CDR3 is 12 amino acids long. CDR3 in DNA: TGTGCCAGCAGCTTTTTGAGGGATACGCAGTATTTT. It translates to CASSFLRDTQYF.

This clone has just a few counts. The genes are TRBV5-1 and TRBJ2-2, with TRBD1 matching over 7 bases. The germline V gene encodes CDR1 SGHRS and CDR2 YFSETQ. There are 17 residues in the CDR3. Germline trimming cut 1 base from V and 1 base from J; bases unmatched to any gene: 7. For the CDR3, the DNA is TGCGCCAGCAGCTTGAGACAGGGTGTGGGGAACACCGGGGAGCTGTTTTTT. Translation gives CASSLRQGVGNTGELFF. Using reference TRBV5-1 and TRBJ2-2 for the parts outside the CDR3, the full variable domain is KAGVTQTPRYLIKTRGQQVTLSCSPISGHRSVSWYQQTPGQGLQFLFEYFSETQRNKGNFPGRFSGRQFSNSRSEMNVSTLELGDSALYLCASSLRQGVGNTGELFFGEGSRLTVL.

This CDR3 is CASSPDRVHEQYF. The CDR3 DNA sequence: TGCGCCAGCAGCCCGGACAGGGTCCACGAGCAGTACTTC. The chain combines TRBV5-1 with TRBJ2-7, with 8 bases lining up with TRBD1. Germline V lookup: CDR1 SGHRS, CDR2 YFSETQ. V was pared by 4 bases and J by 5 bases, with 5 bases of the junction left unmatched. The CDR3 is 13 amino acids.

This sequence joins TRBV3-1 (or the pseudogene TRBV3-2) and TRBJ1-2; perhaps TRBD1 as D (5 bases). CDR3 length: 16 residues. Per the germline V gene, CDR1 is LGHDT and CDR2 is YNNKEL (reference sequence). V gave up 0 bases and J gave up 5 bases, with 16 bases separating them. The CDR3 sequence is CASSQDGGGRKYGYTF. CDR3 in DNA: TGTGCCAGCAGCCAAGATGGGGGGGGACGGAAATATGGCTACACCTTC.

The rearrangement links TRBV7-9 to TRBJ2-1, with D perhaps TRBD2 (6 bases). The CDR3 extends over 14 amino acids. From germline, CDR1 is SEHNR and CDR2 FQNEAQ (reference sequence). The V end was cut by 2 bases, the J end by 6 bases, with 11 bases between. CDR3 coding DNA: TGTGCCAGCAGCTTACGCGGGGCGAGCAATGAGCAGTTCTTC. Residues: CASSLRGASNEQFF.

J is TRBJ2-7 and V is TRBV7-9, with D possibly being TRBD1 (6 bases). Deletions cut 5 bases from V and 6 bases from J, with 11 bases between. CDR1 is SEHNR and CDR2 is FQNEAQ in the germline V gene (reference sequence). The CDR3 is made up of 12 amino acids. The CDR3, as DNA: TGTGCCAGCAGCCAACAGGGATTCGAGCAGTACTTC. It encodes CASSQQGFEQYF.

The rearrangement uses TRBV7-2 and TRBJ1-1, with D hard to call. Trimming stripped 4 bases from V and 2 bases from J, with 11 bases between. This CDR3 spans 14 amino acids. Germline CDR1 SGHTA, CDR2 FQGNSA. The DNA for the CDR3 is TGTGCCAGCAGCTCCAGTCGCGTCAACACTGAAGCTTTCTTT. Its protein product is CASSSSRVNTEAFF.

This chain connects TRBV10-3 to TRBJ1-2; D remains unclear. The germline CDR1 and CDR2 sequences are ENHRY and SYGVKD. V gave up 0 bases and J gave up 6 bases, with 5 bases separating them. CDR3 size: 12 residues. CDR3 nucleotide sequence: TGTGCCATCAGTGAGTCGCTACATGGCTACACCTTC. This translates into CAISESLHGYTF.

DNA of the CDR3: TGTGCCAGCCGGGACGCGGGGGTCCAAGAGACCCAGTACTTC. This translates into CASRDAGVQETQYF. The J gene is TRBJ2-5, the V gene TRBV11-2, with 7 bases identical to TRBD2. This CDR3 has 14 residues. V lost 8 bases to trimming and J lost 1 base; unmatched junction nucleotides: 7. CDR1 and CDR2 (germline): SGHAT, FQNNGV.

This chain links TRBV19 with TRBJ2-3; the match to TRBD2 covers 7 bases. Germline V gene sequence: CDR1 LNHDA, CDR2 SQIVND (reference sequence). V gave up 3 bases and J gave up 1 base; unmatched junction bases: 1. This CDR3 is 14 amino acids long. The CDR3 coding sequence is TGTGCCAGTAGTATGAGCGGGGGCACAGATACGCAGTATTTT. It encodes CASSMSGGTDTQYF.

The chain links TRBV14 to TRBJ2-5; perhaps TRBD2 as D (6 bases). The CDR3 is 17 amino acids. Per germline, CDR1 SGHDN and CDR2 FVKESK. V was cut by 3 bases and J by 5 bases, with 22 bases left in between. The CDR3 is CASSQIFNVGGKETQYF. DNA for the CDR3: TGTGCCAGCAGCCAGATCTTTAATGTCGGGGGAAAGGAGACCCAGTACTTC.

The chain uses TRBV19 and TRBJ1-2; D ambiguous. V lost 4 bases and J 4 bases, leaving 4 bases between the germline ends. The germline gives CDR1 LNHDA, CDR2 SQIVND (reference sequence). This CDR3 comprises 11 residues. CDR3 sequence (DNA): TGTGCCAGTAGTAGCAGCTATGGCTACACCTTC. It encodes CASSSSYGYTF.

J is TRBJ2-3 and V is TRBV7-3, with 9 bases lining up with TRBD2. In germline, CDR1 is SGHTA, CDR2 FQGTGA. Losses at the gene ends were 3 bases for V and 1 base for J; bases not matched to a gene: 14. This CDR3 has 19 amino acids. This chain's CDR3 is CASSFGGGAVPIRTDTQYF. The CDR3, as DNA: TGTGCCAGCAGCTTCGGCGGGGGGGCGGTCCCCATTCGCACAGATACGCAGTATTTT.

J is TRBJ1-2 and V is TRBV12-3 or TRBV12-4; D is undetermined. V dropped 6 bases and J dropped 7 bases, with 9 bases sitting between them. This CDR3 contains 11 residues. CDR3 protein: CASSPGSGYTF. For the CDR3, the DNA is TGTGCCAGCAGCCCGGGAAGTGGCTACACCTTC.